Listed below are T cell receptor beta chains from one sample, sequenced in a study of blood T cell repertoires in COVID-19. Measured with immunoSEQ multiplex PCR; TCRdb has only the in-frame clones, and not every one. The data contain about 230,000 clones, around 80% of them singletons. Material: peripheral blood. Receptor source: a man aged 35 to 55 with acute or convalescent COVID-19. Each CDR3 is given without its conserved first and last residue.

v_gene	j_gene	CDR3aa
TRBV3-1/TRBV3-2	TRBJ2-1	ASSQDLPGGTYNEQF
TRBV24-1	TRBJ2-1	ATSESGQGKTSGGHYNEQF
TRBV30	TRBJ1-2	AWGNNGYT
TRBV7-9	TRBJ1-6	ASSLYARRGHSPLH
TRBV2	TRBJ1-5	ASRPHRGVSNQPQH
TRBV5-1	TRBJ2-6	ASSSVSYSGANVLT
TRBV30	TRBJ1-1	AWSPFGGGTEAF
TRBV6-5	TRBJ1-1	ASNLRPTRITEAF
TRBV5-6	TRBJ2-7	ASSKGQGSPYEQY
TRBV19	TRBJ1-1	ASTQPLRQGRTGAF
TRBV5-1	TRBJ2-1	ASSLGPGTGIDEQF
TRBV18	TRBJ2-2	ASSGWGDDGELF
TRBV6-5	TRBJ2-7	ASRDRAYEQY
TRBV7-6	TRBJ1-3	ASSLYRGGTGNTIY
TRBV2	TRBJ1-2	ASSEMLSGRGGYT
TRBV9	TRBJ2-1	ASSVTGGSYNEQF
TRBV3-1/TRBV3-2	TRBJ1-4	ASSQARDEKLF
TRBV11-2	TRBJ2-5	ASSLFGGRAVETQY
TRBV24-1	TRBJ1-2	ATSDLSGLESYT
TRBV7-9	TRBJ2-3	ASSFAGTSVNTDTQY